The clone carrying this T cell receptor beta chain was seen more than once but under ten times. Its antigen is unidentified. The data were obtained in a study of blood T cells in healthy people across ages. Notes on the study in general: It was found that TCR beta diversity correlated strongly with the percentage of naive T cells. Considered underestimates were the diversity estimates obtained from one million T cells. Diversity of TCR beta per million T cells declined in a roughly linear way with age.

A sample-barcoded 5' primer and a J-beta primer mix were used in a second PCR of about 7 to 12 cycles. In TCRdb, the 5' RACE reads were re-called with MiXCR into one record per CDR3 protein. The table lists around 1,800,000 distinct CDR3 sequences, about two fifths of them singletons, with 20% to 25% in the top ten. This TCR derives from a human donor in good health. The material sequenced was blood.

For the CDR3, the DNA is TGTGCCAGCAGCTTAGCCTCGGGACAGGCCACCTACGAGCAGTACTTC. Residues: CASSLASGQATYEQYF. V and J are TRBV7-2 and TRBJ2-7; TRBD1 agrees at 8 bases. V lost 0 bases, J lost 2 bases, and 6 bases stayed unmatched. Germline V gene sequence: CDR1 SGHTA, CDR2 FQGNSA. The CDR3 has 16 residues.